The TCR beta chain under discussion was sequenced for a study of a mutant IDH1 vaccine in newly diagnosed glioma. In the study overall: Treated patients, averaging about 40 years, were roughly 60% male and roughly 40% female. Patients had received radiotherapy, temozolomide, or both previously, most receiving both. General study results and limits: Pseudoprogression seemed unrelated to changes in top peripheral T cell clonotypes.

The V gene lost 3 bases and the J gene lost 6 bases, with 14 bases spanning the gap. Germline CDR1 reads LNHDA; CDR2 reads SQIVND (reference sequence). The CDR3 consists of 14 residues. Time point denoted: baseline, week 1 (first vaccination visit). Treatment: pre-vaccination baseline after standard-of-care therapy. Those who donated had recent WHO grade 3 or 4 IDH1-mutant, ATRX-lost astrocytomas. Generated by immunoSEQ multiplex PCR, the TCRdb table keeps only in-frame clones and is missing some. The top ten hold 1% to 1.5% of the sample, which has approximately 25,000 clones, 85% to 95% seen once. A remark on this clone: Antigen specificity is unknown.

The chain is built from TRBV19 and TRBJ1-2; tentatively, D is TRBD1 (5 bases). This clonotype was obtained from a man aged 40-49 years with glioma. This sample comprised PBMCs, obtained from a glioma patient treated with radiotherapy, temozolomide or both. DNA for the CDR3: TGTGCCAGTAGTATTGATGTTCGGGGCGATGGCTACACCTTC. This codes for CASSIDVRGDGYTF.